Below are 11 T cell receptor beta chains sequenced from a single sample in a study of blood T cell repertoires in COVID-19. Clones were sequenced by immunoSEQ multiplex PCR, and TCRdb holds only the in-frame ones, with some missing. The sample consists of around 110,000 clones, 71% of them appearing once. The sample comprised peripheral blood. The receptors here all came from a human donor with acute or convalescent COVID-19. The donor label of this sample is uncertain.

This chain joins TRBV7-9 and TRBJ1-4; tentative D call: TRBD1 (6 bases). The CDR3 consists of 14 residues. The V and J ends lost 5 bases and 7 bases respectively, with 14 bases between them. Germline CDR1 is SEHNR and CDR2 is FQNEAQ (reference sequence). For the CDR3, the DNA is TGTGCCAGCAGCCTTGACAGGCGCGGTGAAAAACTGTTTTTT. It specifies CASSLDRRGEKLFF.

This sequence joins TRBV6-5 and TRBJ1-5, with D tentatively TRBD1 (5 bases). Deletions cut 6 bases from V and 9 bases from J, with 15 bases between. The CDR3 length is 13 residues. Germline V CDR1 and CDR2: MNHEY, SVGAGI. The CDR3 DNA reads TGTGCCAGCAGGGCCCCCGGGGGATTGCCCCAGCATTTT. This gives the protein CASRAPGGLPQHF.

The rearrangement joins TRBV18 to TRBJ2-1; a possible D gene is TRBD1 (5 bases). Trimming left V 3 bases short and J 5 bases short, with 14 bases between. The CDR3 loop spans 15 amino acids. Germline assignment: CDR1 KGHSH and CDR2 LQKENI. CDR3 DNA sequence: TGTGCCAGCTCACCTCAGGGTCAGGCACACAATGAGCAGTTCTTC. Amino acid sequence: CASSPQGQAHNEQFF.

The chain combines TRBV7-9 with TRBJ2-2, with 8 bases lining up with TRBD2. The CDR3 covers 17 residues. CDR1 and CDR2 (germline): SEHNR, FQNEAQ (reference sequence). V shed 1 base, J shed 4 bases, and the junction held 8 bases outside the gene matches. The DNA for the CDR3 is TGTGCCAGCAGCTTAGGGGGGACTAGGGCGAGCACCGGGGAGCTGTTTTTT. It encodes CASSLGGTRASTGELFF.

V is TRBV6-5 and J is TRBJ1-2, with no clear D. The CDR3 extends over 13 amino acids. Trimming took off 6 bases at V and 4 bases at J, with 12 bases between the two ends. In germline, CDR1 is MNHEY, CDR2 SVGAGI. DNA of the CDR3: TGTGCCAGCAGCCTGAACAGCGGCTATGGCTACACCTTC. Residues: CASSLNSGYGYTF.

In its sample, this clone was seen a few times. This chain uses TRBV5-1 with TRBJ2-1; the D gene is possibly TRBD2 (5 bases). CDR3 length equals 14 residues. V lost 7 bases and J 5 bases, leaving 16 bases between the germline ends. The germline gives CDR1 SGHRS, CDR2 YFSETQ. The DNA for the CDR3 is TGCGCCAGCCGCGTAAGCGGCCGAAACAATGAGCAGTTCTTC. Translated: CASRVSGRNNEQFF.

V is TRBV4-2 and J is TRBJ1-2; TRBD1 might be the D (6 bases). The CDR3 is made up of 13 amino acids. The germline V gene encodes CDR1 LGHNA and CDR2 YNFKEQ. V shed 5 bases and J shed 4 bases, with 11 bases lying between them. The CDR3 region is CASSYGQFYGYTF. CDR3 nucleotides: TGTGCCAGCAGCTACGGACAGTTCTATGGCTACACCTTC.

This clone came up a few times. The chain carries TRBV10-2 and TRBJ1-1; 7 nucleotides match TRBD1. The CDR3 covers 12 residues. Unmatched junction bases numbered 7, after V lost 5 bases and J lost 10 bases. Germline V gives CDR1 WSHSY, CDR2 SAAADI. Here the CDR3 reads CASSLQGNVAFF. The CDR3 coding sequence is TGCGCCAGCAGTCTACAGGGGAACGTAGCTTTCTTT.

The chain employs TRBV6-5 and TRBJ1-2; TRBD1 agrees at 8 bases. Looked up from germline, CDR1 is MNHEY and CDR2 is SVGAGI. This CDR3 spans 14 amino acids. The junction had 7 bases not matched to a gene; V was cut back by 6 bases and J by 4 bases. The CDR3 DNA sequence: TGTGCCAGCAGCAGACAGGGGCGCACCTATGGCTACACCTTC. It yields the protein CASSRQGRTYGYTF.

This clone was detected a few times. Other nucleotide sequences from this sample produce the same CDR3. CDR3 in DNA: TGTGCCAGCAGCCCGCGGACAGGGTTGAACTATGGCTACACCTTC. This translates into CASSPRTGLNYGYTF. The chain joins TRBV7-9 to TRBJ1-2; 8 bases match TRBD1. CDR3 size: 15 residues. With 5 bases clipped from V and 2 bases from J, the junction kept 7 bases outside the gene matches. The germline CDR1 and CDR2 sequences are SEHNR and FQNEAQ (reference sequence).

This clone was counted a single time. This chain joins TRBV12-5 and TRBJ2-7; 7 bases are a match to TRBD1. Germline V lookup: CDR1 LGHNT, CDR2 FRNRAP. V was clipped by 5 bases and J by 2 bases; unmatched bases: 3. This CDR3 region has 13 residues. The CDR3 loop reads CASGRDSPYEQYF. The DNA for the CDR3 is TGTGCTAGTGGTAGGGACAGCCCCTACGAGCAGTACTTC.